This T cell receptor (beta chain) comes out of a study of T cells in localized non-small cell lung cancer. Per the germline V gene, CDR1 is MGHRA and CDR2 is YSYEKL. The length of the CDR3 is 13 residues. Trimming took 10 bases from V and 1 from J, leaving 12 bases between them. Only a few counts were recorded for this clone. Its antigen is as yet unknown. General observations from the study: Sequencing involved a lone tumor region, leaving heterogeneity possible. Greater T cell density in blood accompanied longer overall survival. Median detection of top 100 tumor clones in adjacent lung was over 45 clones.

Data came from immunoSEQ multiplex PCR; TCRdb stores just in-frame clones and leaves some out. Seen here are about 1,300 clones, 17% observed once, and the top ten hold approximately 13%. Sequenced material: normal lung tissue next to the tumor, taken before any cancer treatment. J is TRBJ2-3 and V is TRBV4-1; D possibly corresponds to TRBD1 (6 bases). This TCR was recovered from a female donor older than 55 with stage II lung adenocarcinoma. CDR3 sequence reads: CATTGTGTDTQYF. The CDR3 coding sequence is TGCGCCACCACAGGGACGGGCACAGATACGCAGTATTTT.